The TCR beta chain under discussion was sequenced for a study of T cell repertoires in aging, cancer and after chemotherapy. Study outcomes and limitations: No conclusions about immunological memory after chemotherapy can be drawn from the repertoire data.

Regarding this clonotype: The antigen is undetermined. The junction departs from germline at one end; a sequencing error may be responsible.

TCR beta rearrangements were amplified from peripheral blood genomic DNA. Rearranged V-D-J TRB sequences were amplified with a mixed TRB-A/B primer pool. From the multiplex PCR reads, TCRdb called clonotypes with MiXCR, one entry per CDR3 protein. The sample carries around 2,800 distinct CDR3 sequences, 25% to 35% recorded once. CDR3 length: 14 amino acids. Germline V gives CDR1 SGHVT, CDR2 SQSDAQ. V gene TRBV7-4 combines with J gene TRBJ2-2, with TRBD1 as a possible D gene (6 bases). The origin of this receptor is a human donor with a solid tumor. The sequenced material came from blood. CDR3 amino acids: CVSSIQGTPGELFF. The DNA for the CDR3 is TGTGTCAGCAGCATACAGGGTACTCCCGGGGAGCTGTTTTTT.